Below, 14 T cell receptor beta chains from the same sample are listed, as sequenced in a study of CD4+ T cells in melanoma. Using immunoSEQ multiplex PCR, the repertoire was profiled, and TCRdb retains in-frame clones only, with some absent. The sample has about 9,900 clones, around two thirds seen once. Sequenced input: tumor tissue. These receptor sequences come from a human donor with melanoma.

J is TRBJ2-3 and V is TRBV5-1, with D perhaps matching TRBD1 (5 bases). The V and J ends lost 3 bases and 6 bases respectively, with 17 bases between them. CDR3 size: 15 residues. Germline lookup yields CDR1 SGHRS and CDR2 YFSETQ. Here the CDR3 DNA reads TGCGCCAGCAGCTCCGCGAACGGACAAGTTGATACGCAGTATTTT. It translates to CASSSANGQVDTQYF.

The count of this clone is one. The genes are TRBV29-1 and TRBJ1-1; 9 nucleotides match TRBD1. This CDR3 region has 17 residues. Germline V gives CDR1 SQVTM, CDR2 ANQGSEA. The trim removed 2 bases at V and 0 bases at J, leaving 10 bases unmatched. The chain's CDR3 is CSVERAGTGNMNTEAFF. As DNA, the CDR3 is TGCAGCGTTGAAAGGGCCGGGACAGGGAACATGAACACTGAAGCTTTCTTT.

The chain employs TRBV6-6 and TRBJ1-2, with TRBD1 matching 12 bases. The CDR3 is 15 residues long. The V segment lost 7 bases and the J segment 8 bases; nucleotides outside the gene matches: 11. The germline CDR1 and CDR2 sequences are MNHNY and SVGAGI (reference sequence). The CDR3 reads CASTLPGQGAYGYTF. The CDR3 bases are TGTGCCAGCACTCTGCCGGGACAGGGGGCATACGGCTACACCTTC.

The V and J genes are TRBV29-1 and TRBJ1-2, with 8 nucleotides matching TRBD1. V dropped 3 bases and J dropped 4; count of bases not matched to a gene: 7. The CDR3 totals 14 residues. The germline CDR1 and CDR2 sequences are SQVTM and ANQGSEA. The CDR3 here is CSVDRTGGTYGYTF. CDR3 nucleotide sequence: TGCAGCGTTGATCGAACAGGGGGGACCTATGGCTACACCTTC.

V usage is TRBV5-5 and J usage is TRBJ2-2; D tentatively reads TRBD1 or TRBD2 (5 bases each). V was shortened by 4 bases and J by 5 bases, with 18 bases between the two germline ends. Germline-derived CDR1 and CDR2 are SGHKS and YYEKEE (reference sequence). The CDR3 loop spans 16 amino acids. Here the CDR3 reads CASSPVGVSLTGELFF. In DNA form, the CDR3 reads TGTGCCAGCAGCCCGGTGGGGGTCAGCCTGACCGGGGAGCTGTTTTTT.

This clone was counted a few times. This sequence joins TRBV9 and TRBJ2-7; no reliable D call. V was pared by 0 bases and J by 1 base, with 11 bases between. Germline loops: CDR1 SGDLS, CDR2 YYNGEE. The CDR3 covers 15 residues. The CDR3 is CASSVGAAPSYEQYF. CDR3 DNA sequence: TGTGCCAGCAGCGTAGGGGCGGCCCCTTCCTACGAGCAGTACTTC.

The chain couples TRBV7-3 to TRBJ2-3; possible D gene TRBD2, 6 bases. The CDR3 is 14 residues long. V was shortened by 2 bases and J by 0 bases, with 6 bases between the two germline ends. Looked up from germline, CDR1 is SGHTA and CDR2 is FQGTGA. The CDR3 here is CASSLGTSTDTQYF. For the CDR3, the DNA is TGTGCCAGCAGCTTAGGGACTAGCACAGATACGCAGTATTTT.

The chain carries TRBV7-9 and TRBJ2-1, with 10 bases aligning to TRBD2. This CDR3 is built from 15 residues. Germline V gene data show CDR1 as SEHNR and CDR2 as FQNEAQ (reference sequence). With 3 bases clipped from V and 5 bases from J, the junction kept 4 bases outside the gene matches. CDR3 sequence reads: CASSFRGLADNEQFF. As DNA, the CDR3 is TGTGCCAGCAGCTTTCGCGGACTAGCGGACAATGAGCAGTTCTTC.

By its share, this clone is medium-sized. The CDR3 region has the DNA TGTGCCAGCAGCTCTCGAACAGGGGCTGGAAACACCATATATTTT. This sequence encodes CASSSRTGAGNTIYF. V and J are TRBV7-8 and TRBJ1-3; 7 nucleotides agree with TRBD1. Germline V gene sequence: CDR1 SGHVS, CDR2 FQNEAQ. Unmatched junction bases numbered 5, after V lost 4 bases and J lost 2 bases. This CDR3 has 15 residues.

This clone was seen a single time. V usage is TRBV2 and J usage is TRBJ2-1; 11 bases are a match to TRBD2. The CDR3 is made up of 14 amino acids. V gave up 2 bases and J gave up 9 bases; unmatched junction bases: 3. Germline V lookup: CDR1 SNHLY, CDR2 FYNNEI. Here the CDR3 DNA reads TGTGCCAGCAGTGAACTAGCGGGGGGCGGTGAGCAGTTCTTC. Translating gives CASSELAGGGEQFF.

This clone occurred a few times. The DNA for the CDR3 is TGCGCCAGCAGCCAAGGGACACTGAACTATGGCTACACCTTC. Its protein product is CASSQGTLNYGYTF. The chain combines TRBV4-1 with TRBJ1-2; D possibly corresponds to TRBD1 (5 bases). Trimming removed 1 base at V and 2 bases at J, with 8 bases between. CDR3 length: 14 amino acids. Germline CDR1 reads MGHRA; CDR2 reads YSYEKL.

The chain joins TRBV14 to TRBJ2-3; no clear D. V was shortened by 3 bases and J by 4 bases, with 5 bases between the two germline ends. The CDR3 is made up of 12 amino acids. Germline CDR1 reads SGHDN; CDR2 reads FVKESK. CDR3 amino acids: CASSHFPDTQYF. For the CDR3, the DNA is TGTGCCAGCAGCCACTTCCCAGATACGCAGTATTTT.

The V gene is TRBV27, the J gene TRBJ1-1; D gene unclear. CDR1 is MNHEY and CDR2 is SMNVEV in the germline V gene (reference sequence). This CDR3 contains 13 residues. The V and J ends lost 3 bases and 8 bases respectively, with 13 bases between them. The CDR3 loop is CASSFIRFGEAFF. In nucleotides, the CDR3 is TGTGCCAGCAGTTTCATAAGGTTTGGCGAAGCTTTCTTT.

The gene calls are TRBV9 and TRBJ1-4, with D possibly being TRBD1 (5 bases). CDR3 length: 14 residues. CDR1 and CDR2 (germline): SGDLS, YYNGEE. Trimming cost V 6 bases and J 4 bases, with 13 bases left between them. The CDR3 spells CASNTGTGNEKLFF. CDR3 nucleotide sequence: TGTGCCAGCAACACCGGGACGGGTAATGAAAAACTGTTTTTT.